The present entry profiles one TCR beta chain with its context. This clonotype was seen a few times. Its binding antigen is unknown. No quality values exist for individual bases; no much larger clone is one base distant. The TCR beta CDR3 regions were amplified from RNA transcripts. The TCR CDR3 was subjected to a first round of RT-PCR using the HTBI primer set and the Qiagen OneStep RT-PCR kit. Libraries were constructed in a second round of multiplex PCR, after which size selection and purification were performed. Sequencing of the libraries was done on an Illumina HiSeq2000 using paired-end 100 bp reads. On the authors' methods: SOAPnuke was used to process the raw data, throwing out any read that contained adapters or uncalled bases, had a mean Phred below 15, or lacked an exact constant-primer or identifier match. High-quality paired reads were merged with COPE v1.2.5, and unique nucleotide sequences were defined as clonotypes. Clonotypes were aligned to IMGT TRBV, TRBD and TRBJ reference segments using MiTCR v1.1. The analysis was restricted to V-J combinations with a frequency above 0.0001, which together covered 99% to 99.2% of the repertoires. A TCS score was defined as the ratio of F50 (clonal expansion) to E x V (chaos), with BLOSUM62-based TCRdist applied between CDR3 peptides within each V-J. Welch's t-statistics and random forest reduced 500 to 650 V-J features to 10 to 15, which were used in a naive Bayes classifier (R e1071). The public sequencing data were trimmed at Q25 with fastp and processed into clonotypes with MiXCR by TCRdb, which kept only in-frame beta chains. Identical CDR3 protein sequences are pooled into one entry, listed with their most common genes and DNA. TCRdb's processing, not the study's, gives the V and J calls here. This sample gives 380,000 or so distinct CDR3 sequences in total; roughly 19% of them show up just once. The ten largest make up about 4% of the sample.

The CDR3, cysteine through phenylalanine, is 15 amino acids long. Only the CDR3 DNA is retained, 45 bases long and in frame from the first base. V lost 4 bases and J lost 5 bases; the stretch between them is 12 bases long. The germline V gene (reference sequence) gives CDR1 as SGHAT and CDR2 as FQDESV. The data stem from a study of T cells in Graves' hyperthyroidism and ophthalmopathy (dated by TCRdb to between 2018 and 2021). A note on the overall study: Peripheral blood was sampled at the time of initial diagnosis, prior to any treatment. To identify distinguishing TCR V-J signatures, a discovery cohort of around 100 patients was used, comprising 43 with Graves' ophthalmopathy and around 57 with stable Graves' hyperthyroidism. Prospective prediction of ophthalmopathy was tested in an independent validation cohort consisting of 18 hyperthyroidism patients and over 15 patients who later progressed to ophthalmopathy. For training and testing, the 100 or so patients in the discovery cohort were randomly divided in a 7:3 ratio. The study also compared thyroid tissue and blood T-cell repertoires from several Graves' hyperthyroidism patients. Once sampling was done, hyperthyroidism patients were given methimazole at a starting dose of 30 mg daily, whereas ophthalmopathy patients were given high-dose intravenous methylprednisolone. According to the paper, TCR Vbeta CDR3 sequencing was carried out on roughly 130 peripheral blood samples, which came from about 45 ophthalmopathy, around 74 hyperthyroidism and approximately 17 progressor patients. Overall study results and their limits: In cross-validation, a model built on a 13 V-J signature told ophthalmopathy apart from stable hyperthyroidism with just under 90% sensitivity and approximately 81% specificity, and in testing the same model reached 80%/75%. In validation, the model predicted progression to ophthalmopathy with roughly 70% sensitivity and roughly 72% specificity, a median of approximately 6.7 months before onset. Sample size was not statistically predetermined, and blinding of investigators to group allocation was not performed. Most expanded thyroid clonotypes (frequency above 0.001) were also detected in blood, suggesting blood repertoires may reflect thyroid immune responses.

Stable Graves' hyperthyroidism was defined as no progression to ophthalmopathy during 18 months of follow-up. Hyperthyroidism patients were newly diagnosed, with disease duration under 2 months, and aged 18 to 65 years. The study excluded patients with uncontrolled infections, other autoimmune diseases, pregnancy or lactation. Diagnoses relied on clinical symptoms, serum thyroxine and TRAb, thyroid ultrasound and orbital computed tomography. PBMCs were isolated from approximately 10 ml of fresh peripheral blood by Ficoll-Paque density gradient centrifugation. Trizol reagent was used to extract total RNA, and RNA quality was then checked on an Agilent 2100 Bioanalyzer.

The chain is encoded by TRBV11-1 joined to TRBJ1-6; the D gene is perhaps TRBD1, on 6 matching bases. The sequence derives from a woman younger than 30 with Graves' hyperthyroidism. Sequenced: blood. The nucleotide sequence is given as TGTGCCAGCAGCTCCCGACAGGAAAATAATTCACCCCTCCACTTT. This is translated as CASSSRQENNSPLHF.